The 3 T cell receptor beta chains reported below all come from one sample, sequenced in a study of blood T cell repertoires in COVID-19. TCRdb keeps only in-frame clones here, not all; method: immunoSEQ multiplex PCR. Among 250,000 or so clones, around 89% were seen once, and the ten largest hold 8.8%. Sequenced material: PBMCs or T cells enriched from blood (not recorded which). These TCRs come from a middle-aged man who had recovered from COVID-19.

The chain uses TRBV7-3 and TRBJ2-3; possible D gene TRBD2, 6 bases. V shed 4 bases and J shed 2 bases, with 10 bases lying between them. Germline V lookup: CDR1 SGHTA, CDR2 FQGTGA. The CDR3 is 14 residues long. CDR3 bases: TGTGCCAGCAGCTCGGGACTCATCACAGATACGCAGTATTTT. As protein: CASSSGLITDTQYF.

This sequence joins TRBV6-8 and TRBJ2-2, with D perhaps matching TRBD2 (7 bases). The germline V and J ends were trimmed by 0 bases and 5 bases, with 22 bases remaining between them. This CDR3 spans 19 amino acids. Germline V lookup: CDR1 MNHGY, CDR2 SAAAGT. The CDR3, as DNA: TGTGCCAGCAGTTACTCGGGGGGGGAACAGGGTTCGGTTACCGGGGAGCTGTTTTTT. Its translation is CASSYSGGEQGSVTGELFF.

This sequence joins TRBV2 and TRBJ2-7; 9 bases fit TRBD1. CDR1 and CDR2 from the germline V gene are SNHLY and FYNNEI. Trimming removed 6 bases from V and 4 bases from J; junction bases left unmatched: 1. CDR3 length: 12 amino acids. The CDR3 is CASRTGGYEQYF. DNA for the CDR3: TGTGCCAGCAGGACAGGGGGATACGAGCAGTACTTC.